This T cell receptor beta chain comes out of a study of blood T cell repertoires in COVID-19. Study overall: Sources were T cells, B-cell-depleted T cells, or PBMCs; the material itself was cDNA or gDNA.

In the study's own analysis: By means of reference gene primer amplification, nucleated cell counts were estimated. Measured with immunoSEQ multiplex PCR; TCRdb has only the in-frame clones, and not every one. V, J and clone size reflect that table, while D and trimming were determined from the DNA. The sample contains about 140,000 clones, about 75% of which appear only once. Everyone who took part was roughly 18 to 100 years old, and they came from 20 to 25 US areas. Each participant's cohort was designated according to participant-reported clinical history. Germline V gives CDR1 SGHTA, CDR2 FQGNSA. The CDR3 covers 14 residues. Germline trimming cut 1 base from V and 8 bases from J; bases unmatched to any gene: 5.

Sequencing was performed on PBMCs or T cells enriched from blood (not recorded which). The V and J genes are TRBV7-2 and TRBJ1-2, with TRBD1 matching over 9 bases. The TCR originated in a woman in her forties or fifties who had recovered from COVID-19. CDR3 loop: CASSLGQGVGGYTF. Here the CDR3 DNA reads TGTGCCAGCAGCTTAGGACAGGGGGTAGGCGGCTACACCTTC.